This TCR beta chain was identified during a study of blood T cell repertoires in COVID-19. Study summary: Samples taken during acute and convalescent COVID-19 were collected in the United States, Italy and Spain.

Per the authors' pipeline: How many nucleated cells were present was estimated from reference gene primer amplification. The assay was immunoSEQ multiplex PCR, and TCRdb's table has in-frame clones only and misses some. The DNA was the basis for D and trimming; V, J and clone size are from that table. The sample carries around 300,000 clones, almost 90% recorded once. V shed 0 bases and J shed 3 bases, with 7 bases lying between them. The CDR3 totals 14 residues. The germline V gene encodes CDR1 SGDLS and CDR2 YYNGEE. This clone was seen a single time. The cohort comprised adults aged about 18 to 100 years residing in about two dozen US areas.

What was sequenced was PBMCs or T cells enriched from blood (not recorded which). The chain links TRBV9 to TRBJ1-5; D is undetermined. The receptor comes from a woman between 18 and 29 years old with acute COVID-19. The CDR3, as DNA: TGTGCCAGCAGCGTAGGAGGGCTCAATCAGCCCCAGCATTTT. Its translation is CASSVGGLNQPQHF. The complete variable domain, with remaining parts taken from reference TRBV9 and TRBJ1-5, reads DSGVTQTPKHLITATGQRVTLRCSPRSGDLSVYWYQQSLDQGLQFLIQYYNGEERAKGNILERFSAQQFPDLHSELNLSSLELGDSALYFCASSVGGLNQPQHFGDGTRLSIL.